The 18 T cell receptor beta chains listed next were all sequenced from one sample in a study of CD8+CD57+ T cells in acquired aplastic anemia. Patients who underwent sequencing had shown CD8+CD57+ cell expansion by flow cytometry. Genomic DNA, serving as template, underwent TCR beta VDJ and CDR3 profiling. TCRdb recomputed calls from the reads with MiXCR, one row per CDR3 protein. The repertoire holds roughly 61,000 distinct CDR3 sequences, approximately 50% seen once, with roughly 15% in the top ten. The specimen sequenced was sorted CD4+, CD8+, or CD8+CD57+ T cells (not recorded which) from PBMCs. The receptors stem from a human donor with aplastic anemia.

This clonotype was found once. CDR3 in amino acids: CASGQGAYEQYF. In DNA, the CDR3 is TGTGCCAGCGGACAGGGGGCGTACGAGCAGTACTTC. The chain recombines TRBV2 with TRBJ2-7; 11 bases fit TRBD1. V gave up 8 bases and J gave up 4 bases; unmatched junction bases: 1. Per germline, CDR1 SNHLY and CDR2 FYNNEI. This CDR3 is built from 12 residues. Complete variable domain (other parts from reference TRBV2 and TRBJ2-7): EPEVTQTPSHQVTQMGQEVILRCVPISNHLYFYWYRQILGQKVEFLVSFYNNEISEKSEIFDDQFSVERPDGSNFTLKIRSTKLEDSAMYFCASGQGAYEQYFGPGTRLTVT.

The CDR3 nucleotides are TGTGCCAGCAGTTTTTTTGGGGAGACCCAGTACTTC. Translating gives CASSFFGETQYF. The chain combines TRBV12-3 or TRBV12-4 with TRBJ2-5; D is ambiguous. V was clipped by 3 bases and J by 5 bases, with 7 bases between them. The CDR3 spans 12 residues.

In this sample, this clonotype turned up many times. This chain uses TRBV29-1 with TRBJ2-1; D is unresolved. The length of the CDR3 is 16 residues. The V end was cut by 3 bases, the J end by 4 bases, with 19 bases between. Looked up from germline, CDR1 is SQVTM and CDR2 is ANQGSEA. DNA for the CDR3: TGCAGCGTTGACCGAGCTGGGCCTACGCTTTACAATGAGCAGTTCTTC. As protein: CSVDRAGPTLYNEQFF.

The sample holds one count of this clonotype. The chain carries TRBV2 and TRBJ1-1, with D tentatively TRBD1 (5 bases). Germline V CDR1 and CDR2: SNHLY, FYNNEI. The CDR3 covers 15 residues. Trimming cost V 0 bases and J 4 bases, with 12 bases left between them. The CDR3 is CASSEAGARATEAFF. The CDR3 nucleotides are TGTGCCAGCAGTGAAGCCGGGGCCCGTGCCACTGAAGCTTTCTTT.

This chain connects TRBV10-3 to TRBJ2-7, with D unresolved. CDR1 ENHRY and CDR2 SYGVKD come from the germline V gene. V lost 3 bases and J 7 bases, leaving 10 bases between the germline ends. This CDR3 has 12 residues. CDR3 amino acids: CAISDSVSEQYF. The CDR3 nucleotides read TGTGCCATCAGTGATTCCGTTTCGGAGCAGTACTTC.

With regard to this clonotype: Germline and junction disagree at one end, which may indicate a read error. The chain links TRBV25-1 to TRBJ1-6; 7 bases agree with TRBD1. Per germline, CDR1 MGHDK and CDR2 SYGVNS. The CDR3 length is 14 residues. This chain's CDR3 is CASTRTGYNLPLHF. In nucleotides, the CDR3 is TGTGCCAGCACCCGGACAGGCTATAATTTACCCCTCCACTTT. The full variable domain, its missing parts supplied by reference TRBV25-1 and TRBJ1-6, is EADIYQTPRYLVIGTGKKITLECSQTMGHDKMYWYQQDPGMELHLIHYSYGVNSTEKGDLSSESTVSRIRTEHFPLTLESARPSHTSQYLCASTRTGYNLPLHFGNGTRLTVT.

The chain uses TRBV19 and TRBJ2-1; 10 bases map to TRBD2. Germline trimming cut 8 bases from V and 3 bases from J; bases unmatched to any gene: 4. The CDR3 has 14 amino acids. The germline CDR1 and CDR2 sequences are LNHDA and SQIVND (reference sequence). The CDR3 is CASQRGGLYNEQFF. The CDR3 DNA is TGTGCCAGTCAGCGGGGGGGCCTCTACAATGAGCAGTTCTTC.

V is TRBV20-1 and J is TRBJ2-5; 11 bases align to TRBD2. This CDR3 has 15 residues. Trimming took 6 bases from V and 2 from J; bases not matched to a gene: 8. In germline, CDR1 is DFQATT, CDR2 SNEGSKA (reference sequence). Here the CDR3 reads CSAGGGTSGQETQYF. DNA of the CDR3: TGCAGTGCGGGAGGGGGGACTAGCGGTCAAGAGACCCAGTACTTC.

This clonotype was counted only a few times. The V gene is TRBV15, the J gene TRBJ2-1; D is undetermined. V shed 0 bases and J shed 8 bases, with 8 bases lying between them. Germline V gives CDR1 LNHNV, CDR2 YYDKDF (reference sequence). This CDR3 spans 13 amino acids. The CDR3 is CATSRDLRYEQFF. DNA of the CDR3: TGTGCCACCAGCAGAGACTTGCGGTATGAGCAGTTCTTC.

This clonotype turned up a few times. The V and J genes are TRBV30 and TRBJ2-1, with D unresolved. Germline CDR1 reads GTSNPN; CDR2 reads SVGIG (reference sequence). This CDR3 comprises 16 residues. Trimming took off 2 bases at V and 6 bases at J, with 20 bases between the two ends. The chain's CDR3 is CAWSNGFGQNCNEQFF. The CDR3 DNA reads as TGTGCCTGGAGTAACGGATTCGGTCAGAACTGCAATGAGCAGTTCTTC. The full variable domain, rest sourced from reference TRBV30 and TRBJ2-1, is SQTIHQWPATLVQPVGSPLSLECTVEGTSNPNLYWYRQAAGRGLQLLFYSVGIGQISSEVPQNLSASRPQDRQFILSSKKLLLSDSGFYLCAWSNGFGQNCNEQFFGPGTRLTVL.

Ten or more counts support this clonotype. The J gene is TRBJ2-7, the V gene TRBV6-1, with D maybe TRBD2 (5 bases). The CDR3 runs 11 residues. V was pared by 8 bases and J by 2 bases, with 7 bases between. CDR1 is MNHNS and CDR2 is SASEGT in the germline V gene. CDR3 nucleotide sequence: TGTGCCAGCGCGGGCCCCTACGAGCAGTACGTC. It is translated as CASAGPYEQYV.

This sequence joins TRBV15 and TRBJ2-6, with D possibly TRBD1 on 5 matching bases. The V end lost 1 base, the J end lost 6 bases, and 7 bases lay between the germline ends. Germline lookup yields CDR1 LNHNV and CDR2 YYDKDF (reference sequence). This CDR3 comprises 14 residues. CDR3 sequence: CATSRGGEANVLTF. The CDR3 coding sequence is TGTGCCACCAGCAGAGGGGGCGAGGCCAACGTCCTGACTTTC. Filled out from reference TRBV15 and TRBJ2-6, the complete variable domain reads DAMVIQNPRYQVTQFGKPVTLSCSQTLNHNVMYWYQQKSSQAPKLLFHYYDKDFNNEADTPDNFQSRRPNTSFCFLDIRSPGLGDTAMYLCATSRGGEANVLTFGAGSRLTVL.

The chain couples TRBV2 to TRBJ2-7; D gene ambiguous. Germline V lookup: CDR1 SNHLY, CDR2 FYNNEI. The ends were cut back, 3 bases at V and 7 bases at J, with 10 bases in the middle. This CDR3 has 12 amino acids. The CDR3 nucleotides read TGTGCCAGCAGTGATCCTATCCCGGAGCAGTACTTC. Its translation: CASSDPIPEQYF.

In its sample, this clonotype was seen many times. This rearrangement joins TRBV6-1 to TRBJ1-2; D gene unclear. From germline, CDR1 is MNHNS and CDR2 SASEGT. The length of the CDR3 is 13 residues. V dropped 2 bases and J dropped 4 bases, with 8 bases sitting between them. The CDR3 region is CASSEWAIYGYTF. The CDR3 DNA follows: TGTGCCAGCAGTGAATGGGCGATCTATGGCTACACCTTC.

The rearrangement joins TRBV7-8 to TRBJ2-7; perhaps TRBD1 as D (6 bases). CDR1 and CDR2 from the germline V gene are SGHVS and FQNEAQ. V gave up 5 bases and J gave up 6 bases, with 14 bases separating them. The CDR3 sequence is 13 residues long. The CDR3 is CASSPPQGREQYF. The CDR3 DNA reads TGTGCCAGCAGCCCTCCCCAGGGGCGCGAGCAGTACTTC.

Worth noting for this clonotype: One end of the junction varies from germline; a read error may be responsible. The chain couples TRBV11-1 to TRBJ1-2; D gene uncertain. This CDR3 spans 17 amino acids. Germline V gives CDR1 SGHAT, CDR2 FQDESV (reference sequence). CDR3 sequence (DNA): TGTGCCAGCAGCCTAGCGAATGGGTCTGTAGCTAACTATGGCTACACCTTC. Amino acid sequence: CASSLANGSVANYGYTF.

The rearrangement links TRBV19 to TRBJ1-1, with TRBD1 as a possible D gene (5 bases). Looked up from germline, CDR1 is LNHDA and CDR2 is SQIVND (reference sequence). The CDR3 contains 10 residues. With 8 bases removed from V and 8 bases from J, the gap between germline ends came to 9 bases. CDR3 sequence (DNA): TGTGCCAGTGGGCACAGGGAAGCTTTCTTT. Amino acids: CASGHREAFF.

This clonotype has a handful of counts. Mismatch with germline at one junction end may stem from a read error. J is TRBJ2-7 and V is TRBV11-2, with D possibly matching TRBD2 (5 bases). Germline assignment: CDR1 SGHAT and CDR2 FQNNGV. CDR3 length: 12 residues. CDR3 region: CASRIGTRIITF. The CDR3 bases are TGTGCCAGCAGGATTGGCACTAGGATCATAACCTTC.